This T cell receptor beta chain appears in the sequencing data of a study of T cell repertoires in cytomegalovirus infection (dated by TCRdb to the late 2010s). Notes on the research overall: Alongside well-studied HLA-B-restricted epitopes, the peptide stimulations were aimed at recently identified HLA-C-restricted CMV epitopes, whose presentation resists viral immunomodulation. The HLA type of each donor mattered for the analysis, because public TCR beta signatures pointed to carriage of CMV infection along with the matching HLA type.

CDR1 and CDR2, looked up from the germline V gene, are SGHTA and FQGTGA. For this chain, trimming is 1 base at the V end and 8 bases at the J end, and the number of junction bases without a gene match is 8. The CDR3 contains 16 residues, cysteine and phenylalanine counted. The entry retains the CDR3 DNA only, 48 bases that are in frame from base 1. Reading the label with the study, this specimen's treatment or condition is: in vitro stimulation with specific CMV peptide epitopes to enrich CMV-specific T cells. This clonotype came up a few times. The antigen it binds to is not known. No base qualities exist here, and no much larger clone lies one base off it. Results and caveats for the whole study, not just this receptor: In the ex vivo response, HLA-C-restricted CMV-specific TCR beta clonotypes were dominant, and in two of eight donors the single most frequent clonotype came from this HLA-C-restricted group. Cumulative frequency of public TCR beta family members discriminated carriers of CMV infection plus the relevant HLA type in this cohort and an independent approximately 370-donor cohort.

The sample was run on an Illumina HiSeq 1500. TCRdb's own reprocessing of the public reads used fastp at Q25 and MiXCR and kept productive beta chains. Rows are combined by CDR3 protein, so each entry shows the most common genes and DNA. The sample has approximately 910,000 distinct CDR3 sequences on record, around 29% of them singletons. The ten top clones hold around 15% of the sample. The rearranged segments are TRBV7-3 and TRBJ2-3; 11 junctional bases match TRBD2. The TCR originated in a human donor in good health (CMV status not recorded). Some clones in this sample may be carry-over from other donors' samples. The input for sequencing was cultured CD8+ T cells from PBMCs, taken from culture after CMV antigen stimulation. The CDR3 region reads CASSLRLAGIGSTQYF. DNA sequence: TGTGCCAGCAGCTTAAGACTAGCGGGGATTGGGAGTACGCAGTATTTT.